The 2 T cell receptor beta chains reported below all come from one sample, sequenced in a study of cytomegalovirus exposure and HLA in healthy donors. The PCR employed 60 Vbeta primers together with 13 Jbeta primers. Sequencing was performed with immunoSEQ multiplex PCR; in TCRdb, only in-frame clones are kept and a portion is missing. The sample contains 150,000 to 200,000 clones, around three quarters of which appear only once. Source material: PBMCs. These receptors all stem from a man aged 35-49 years in good health and CMV-seropositive.

The chain joins TRBV28 to TRBJ1-2; a weak D match, TRBD1 (6 bases). Germline V gene lookup returns CDR1 MDHEN and CDR2 SYDVKM. The CDR3 totals 15 residues. V shed 8 bases and J shed 6 bases, with 22 bases lying between them. The CDR3 loop reads CASQKPGPWGHGYTF. Here the CDR3 DNA reads TGTGCCAGCCAAAAACCGGGACCCTGGGGGCATGGCTACACCTTC.

In its sample, this clone was seen a few times. V usage is TRBV5-4 and J usage is TRBJ1-2; D is undetermined. The CDR3 runs 14 residues. V gave up 0 bases and J gave up 4 bases, with 10 bases separating them. The germline V gene has CDR1 SGHNT and CDR2 YYREEE (reference sequence). The CDR3 coding sequence is TGTGCCAGCAGCTTGGAGTCCGCGGGCTATGGCTACACCTTC. It yields the protein CASSLESAGYGYTF.